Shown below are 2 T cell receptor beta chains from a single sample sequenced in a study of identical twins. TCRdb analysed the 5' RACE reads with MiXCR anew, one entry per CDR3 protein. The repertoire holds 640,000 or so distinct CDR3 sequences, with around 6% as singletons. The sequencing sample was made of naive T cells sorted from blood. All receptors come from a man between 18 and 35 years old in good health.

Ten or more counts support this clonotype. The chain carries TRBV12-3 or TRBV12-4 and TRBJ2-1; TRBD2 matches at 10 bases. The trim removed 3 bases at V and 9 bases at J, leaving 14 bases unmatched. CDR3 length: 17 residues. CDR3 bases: TGTGCCAGCAGTTTTGACATCGCGGTAGCGGGAGGACCTGAGCAGTTCTTC. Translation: CASSFDIAVAGGPEQFF.

CDR3 nucleotide sequence: TGCAGTGCTAGCATGCGGGAGGGTATGGATACGCAGTATTTT. Translation gives CSASMREGMDTQYF. The gene calls are TRBV20-1 and TRBJ2-3; 9 nucleotides align to TRBD2. CDR1 and CDR2 from the germline V gene are DFQATT and SNEGSKA (reference sequence). The V gene end was trimmed by 3 bases and the J gene end by 6 bases; junction bases not matched to a gene: 7. The CDR3 sequence is 14 residues long.